These T cell receptor beta chains were read from a single sample in a study of T-cell reconstitution after alpha-beta-depleted transplantation in children. TCRdb analysed the PCR reads with MiXCR anew, one entry per CDR3 protein. The table shows fewer than 750,000 distinct CDR3 sequences, with 27% occurring only once. The sample was PBMCs, taken before TCRalphabeta/CD19-depleted stem cell transplant. Every receptor here comes from a boy younger than two with Wiskott-Aldrich syndrome, due to receive a stem cell transplant. CDR3s include the opening cysteine and the closing phenylalanine or tryptophan.

j_call v_call cdr3_aa
TRBJ2-5 TRBV12-3/TRBV12-4 CASSPPIGRAHQETQYF
TRBJ1-4 TRBV18 CASSPTRELPNEKLFF
TRBJ2-3 TRBV5-5 CASSLVAGLTDTQYF
TRBJ1-6 TRBV28 CASSYGTASGSPLHF
TRBJ2-3 TRBV5-1 CASSLATSGSKNTQYF
TRBJ2-1 TRBV7-9 CASSTPSGAFDNEQFF
TRBJ2-1 TRBV7-2 CASRRRIGYNEQFF
TRBJ1-2 TRBV5-1 CASSLLGDSSYGYTF
TRBJ1-1 TRBV12-3/TRBV12-4 CASSFTGTGQTEAFF
TRBJ2-5 TRBV12-3/TRBV12-4 CASSYRAETQYF
TRBJ2-7 TRBV20-1 CSARSAGGYSYEQYF
TRBJ1-4 TRBV18 CASSPIGDRGNEKLFF
TRBJ2-7 TRBV12-3/TRBV12-4 CASSHGTSGSSYEQYF
TRBJ1-1 TRBV7-8 CASSQTTEAFF
TRBJ2-3 TRBV21-1 CASSAREPDTQYF
TRBJ2-1 TRBV7-9 CASSLPSGRYNEQFF
TRBJ2-7 TRBV29-1 CSVAGGPVPYEQYF
TRBJ2-1 TRBV20-1 CSAPGLGISYNEQFF
TRBJ1-6 TRBV6-1 CASTLVPGLGSPLHF
TRBJ2-2 TRBV20-1 CSARARGGDTGELFF
TRBJ2-1 TRBV7-8 CASSGDPTYNEQFF
TRBJ1-5 TRBV5-6 CASSLEYGDPQHF
TRBJ2-7 TRBV2 CASSPVGSGRSSYEQYF
TRBJ1-2 TRBV18 CASSPQGAYYGYTF
TRBJ2-7 TRBV4-1 CASSHYGVTYEQYF
TRBJ2-1 TRBV6-1 CASTRNNNEQFF
TRBJ2-1 TRBV7-9 CASTNRISYNEQFF
TRBJ1-1 TRBV28 CASSFGGADTEAFF
TRBJ2-5 TRBV11-1 CASSQGDSPQETQYF
TRBJ2-3 TRBV12-3/TRBV12-4 CASTEGLDTQYF
TRBJ2-1 TRBV12-3/TRBV12-4 CASSLDNEQFF